This TCR beta chain is drawn from a study of tumor-infiltrating lymphocytes in primary liver carcinoma. Study at large: Roughly 3.5 to 7.13 million productive TCRbeta reads came from each sample, comparable across tissue types.

The V end lost 0 bases, the J end lost 6 bases, and 15 bases lay between the germline ends. From germline, CDR1 is LGHNA and CDR2 YSLEER. CDR3 size: 16 residues. Whole-study findings and limits: Between tumor regions, pairs overlapped more than tumor-adjacent and tumor-blood pairs did.

A primer matching the constant region was used to make TCR beta cDNA from 500 ng of total RNA. Three nested multiplex PCR rounds, a slightly modified ARM-PCR method, built the TCR beta libraries. The study ran its first two PCR rounds for around 10 cycles each, using TRBV1-TRBV30 forward primers and a C-beta reverse primer. MiXCR, applied by TCRdb to the multiplex PCR reads, yields one record per CDR3 protein. This table has some 190,000 distinct CDR3 sequences, around four fifths appearing once. Investigators took RNA and DNA out together from about 19-30 mg of unsorted bulk tissue. Patients were chronically HBV-infected and treatment-naive. Samples were taken from five separate regions of every tumor. Remarks on this clonotype: What it binds is unknown.

This TCR came from a man aged 35 to 55 with primary liver carcinoma and hepatitis B virus infection. The sample consisted of tumor tissue from primary liver carcinoma. The chain is built from TRBV4-3 and TRBJ2-1, with D perhaps matching TRBD2 (5 bases). The CDR3 sequence: CASSQDWTDFFNEQFF. In DNA form, the CDR3 reads TGCGCCAGCAGCCAAGATTGGACGGACTTCTTCAATGAGCAGTTCTTC.